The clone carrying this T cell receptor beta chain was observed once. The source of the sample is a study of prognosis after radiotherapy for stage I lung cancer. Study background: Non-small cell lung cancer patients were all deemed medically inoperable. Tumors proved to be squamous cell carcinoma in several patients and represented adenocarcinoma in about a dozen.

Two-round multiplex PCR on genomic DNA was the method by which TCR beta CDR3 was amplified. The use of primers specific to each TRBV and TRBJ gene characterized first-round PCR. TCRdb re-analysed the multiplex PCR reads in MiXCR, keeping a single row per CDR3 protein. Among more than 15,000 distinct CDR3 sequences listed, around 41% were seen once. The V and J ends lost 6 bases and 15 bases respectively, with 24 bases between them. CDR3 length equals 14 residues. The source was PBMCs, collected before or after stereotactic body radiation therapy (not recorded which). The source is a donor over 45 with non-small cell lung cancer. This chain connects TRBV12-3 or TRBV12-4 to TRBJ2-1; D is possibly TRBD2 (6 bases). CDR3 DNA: TGTGCCAGCAGGTTTAGAGGTAGCGGTCCGGCCCGGTTCTTC. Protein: CASRFRGSGPARFF.